This is a list of T cell receptor beta chains from one sample in a study of T cell responses to AZD1222 COVID-19 vaccine. The table came from immunoSEQ multiplex PCR; TCRdb's copy has only in-frame clones and leaves some out. The sample records roughly 86,000 clones, roughly 85% being singletons. This specimen was peripheral blood, taken 28 days after the second AZD1222 dose. All receptors derive from an adult who received the AZD1222 COVID-19 vaccine. Both conserved end residues are part of each CDR3. A D gene is named only where the DNA matches it firmly. Clone sizes are given selectively: once, few, many, or a class where the clone is expanded.

V	D	J	size	CDR3	DNA
TRBV4-1	TRBD2	TRBJ2-1	-	CASSQQRLAGGEQFF	TGCGCCAGCAGCCAACAAAGACTAGCGGGAGGCGAGCAGTTCTTC
TRBV24-1	TRBD2	TRBJ2-1	few	CATSDPGTSGKIIHEQFF	TGTGCCACCAGTGATCCGGGGACTAGCGGGAAGATAATCCATGAGCAGTTCTTC
TRBV7-6	TRBD1	TRBJ1-2	-	CASSPVTGDGYGYTF	TGTGCCAGCAGCCCGGTGACAGGGGATGGCTATGGCTACACCTTC
TRBV5-1	-	TRBJ1-6	-	CASSLARTGREGSPLHF	TGCGCCAGCAGCTTGGCTCGGACGGGCCGGGAGGGTTCACCCCTCCACTTT
TRBV7-2	-	TRBJ1-1	-	CASSLGPGEAFF	TGTGCCAGCAGCTTAGGGCCGGGAGAAGCTTTCTTT
TRBV27	TRBD1	TRBJ2-1	once	CASRDRVYNEQFF	TGTGCCAGCAGGGACAGGGTCTACAATGAGCAGTTCTTC
TRBV6-1	TRBD2	TRBJ2-7	-	CASRLAGTYEQYF	TGTGCCAGTAGACTAGCGGGGACCTACGAGCAGTACTTC
TRBV19	TRBD1	TRBJ2-5	-	CASSPPRDRGETQYF	TGTGCCAGTAGTCCGCCCCGGGACAGGGGAGAGACCCAGTACTTC
TRBV6-6	-	TRBJ1-4	-	CASSYNGGNEKLFF	TGTGCCAGCAGTTACAACGGGGGGAATGAAAAACTGTTTTTT
TRBV29-1	-	TRBJ2-2	-	CSARTDLTAGELFF	TGCAGCGCCCGGACGGATTTAACCGCCGGGGAGCTGTTTTTT
TRBV5-1	-	TRBJ2-1	-	CASSPRDVGNEQFF	TGCGCCAGCAGCCCCCGGGACGTAGGAAATGAGCAGTTCTTC
TRBV6-4	-	TRBJ2-3	-	CASSDGTSTDTQYF	TGTGCCAGCAGTGACGGGACTAGCACAGATACGCAGTATTTT
TRBV19	-	TRBJ1-1	once	CASSVKTGLNTEAFF	TGTGCCAGTAGTGTCAAGACAGGACTGAACACTGAAGCTTTCTTT
TRBV6-2/TRBV6-3	TRBD2	TRBJ2-7	once	CASSRGTSGRVSYEQYF	TGTGCCAGCAGCCGAGGGACTAGCGGGAGGGTCTCCTACGAGCAGTACTTC
TRBV6-5	TRBD1	TRBJ1-5	-	CAINRDRGSNQPQHF	TGTGCCATTAACCGGGACAGGGGGTCCAATCAGCCCCAGCATTTT
TRBV5-8	-	TRBJ2-7	once	CASLTSYEQYF	TGTGCCAGCCTAACTTCCTACGAGCAGTACTTC
TRBV13	TRBD2	TRBJ2-1	-	CASSVTSGGVDEQFF	TGTGCCAGCAGCGTAACTAGCGGGGGGGTCGATGAGCAGTTCTTC